The clone carrying this T cell receptor beta chain occurred once. Per the authors' pipeline: Scientists estimated how many nucleated cells there were by amplifying reference gene primers. Here immunoSEQ multiplex PCR was the method, and the copy in TCRdb shows in-frame clones only, minus some. That table is the source of V, J and clone size, and D and trimming were worked out from the DNA. There are approximately 150,000 clones in the sample; roughly 90% occur only once, and about 1.6% lies in the top ten. Germline V gives CDR1 MNHNY, CDR2 SVGAGI (reference sequence). The CDR3 has 14 amino acids. The V gene end was trimmed by 7 bases and the J gene end by 3 bases; junction bases not matched to a gene: 7. The sample originates from a study of blood T cell repertoires in COVID-19. Study background: Collection of acute and convalescent COVID-19 samples took place in the United States, Italy and Spain. PBMCs, B-cell-depleted T cells, or T cells provided the cDNA or gDNA that made up the material.

Source material: peripheral blood. This TCR was recovered from a woman in her forties or fifties with acute or convalescent COVID-19. The V gene is TRBV6-6, the J gene TRBJ2-5; 8 nucleotides match TRBD2. The CDR3 sequence is CASTRPGLEETQYF. Here the CDR3 DNA reads TGTGCCAGCACCCGACCGGGACTAGAAGAGACCCAGTACTTC.